This entry is about one T cell receptor beta chain. The antigen is undetermined. This entry belongs to a study of cytomegalovirus exposure and HLA in healthy donors. The donors were members of the roughly 120-subject validation cohort (separate from the roughly 680-subject first cohort). CDR3 size: 12 residues. Trimming removed 8 bases from V and 3 bases from J, with 10 bases in between. CDR1 is MNHEY, CDR2 SVGAGI, per germline. Only in-frame clones appear in the TCRdb table, and some are missing; sequencing was by immunoSEQ multiplex PCR. The table has 150,000 to 200,000 clones, about 84% seen once; the top ten hold more than 1.4%. Points from the study as a whole: Cytomegalovirus-associated TCR beta chains were listed, numbering some 170. Reportedly, diagnosis of cytomegalovirus status by the classifier showed high specificity and sensitivity.

The receptor was isolated from a young woman in good health and CMV-seronegative. What was sequenced was PBMCs. V and J are TRBV6-5 and TRBJ1-1; D remains ambiguous. CDR3 region: CASGSRDTEAFF. The CDR3 region has the DNA TGTGCCAGCGGCTCTCGGGACACTGAAGCTTTCTTT.